Here is one T cell receptor (beta chain) with its context. Its matching antigen is unknown. The data originate from a study of T cell responses to AZD1222 COVID-19 vaccine. Points from the study as a whole: The sample set comprised mostly white British donors with more females, and clonal diversity was possibly underestimated.

Profiling relied on immunoSEQ multiplex PCR, and the TCRdb table lists in-frame clones only, not all of them. In the table there are 100,000 to 120,000 clones, approximately 85% of which are singletons. V dropped 3 bases and J dropped 8 bases, with 13 bases sitting between them. CDR1 is MNHEY, CDR2 SMNVEV, per germline (reference sequence). There are 14 residues in the CDR3. The sequencing here drew on peripheral blood, taken on day 0 of AZD1222 vaccination. The TCR comes from an adult in good health. The chain recombines TRBV27 with TRBJ1-4; D is unclear. The CDR3 region is CASSFGLDGEKLFF. CDR3 in DNA: TGTGCCAGCAGTTTTGGACTGGATGGAGAAAAACTGTTTTTT.